At least ten counts were recorded for the clone carrying this T cell receptor beta chain. The antigen remains undetermined. In this cohort, patients with other autoimmune diseases, uncontrolled infections, pregnancy or lactation were excluded. A diagnosis was made from clinical symptoms together with serum thyroxine, TRAb, thyroid ultrasound and orbital computed tomography. This sample was included in a study of Graves' ophthalmopathy and Graves' hyperthyroidism. Amplification from RNA transcripts yielded the TCR beta CDR3 regions. HTBI primers were employed in first-round RT-PCR, then a second-round multiplex PCR followed. TCRdb analysed the multiplex PCR reads with MiXCR anew, one entry per CDR3 protein. The sample lists approximately 160,000 distinct CDR3 sequences, around 40% seen once, with 8% to 9% in the top ten. Germline loops: CDR1 SGHKS, CDR2 YYEKEE (reference sequence). V gave up 7 bases and J gave up 1 base; unmatched junction bases: 10. This CDR3 spans 15 amino acids.

Study outcomes and limitations: In blood, most expanded thyroid clonotypes above 0.001 frequency were also detected.

The sample was peripheral blood. This rearrangement joins TRBV5-5 to TRBJ1-1; 7 bases map to TRBD1. The TCR comes from a man aged 30-40 years with Graves' ophthalmopathy. CDR3 nucleotides: TGTGCCAGCGGGTCGACAGGGATGGCGAACACTGAAGCTTTCTTT. Translating it yields CASGSTGMANTEAFF.